These T cell receptor beta chains were read from a single sample in a study of blood T cells in healthy people across ages. MiXCR was run by TCRdb on the 5' RACE reads, yielding one entry per CDR3 protein. The table records roughly 800,000 distinct CDR3 sequences, less than 70% of them present only once. Sample: blood. The receptors were gathered from a man older than 75 in good health. Each CDR3 is given with its conserved first and last residue. The D gene is left open where the match is weak. Some rows mark clone size as missing; the rest say once, few, many or name a class of expanded clone.

len: 15; abundance: once; j_gene: TRBJ2-2; d_gene: NA; v_gene: TRBV7-9; CDR3aa: CASSPPGTNVRELFF; CDR3nt: TGTGCCAGCAGCCCACCCGGGACCAACGTAAGGGAGCTGTTTTTT
len: 17; abundance: NA; j_gene: TRBJ2-3; d_gene: TRBD2; v_gene: TRBV7-2; CDR3aa: CASSHLGVAGVPDTQYF; CDR3nt: TGTGCCAGCAGCCATTTGGGGGTAGCGGGAGTTCCAGATACGCAGTATTTT
len: 16; abundance: NA; j_gene: TRBJ2-1; d_gene: TRBD1; v_gene: TRBV7-9; CDR3aa: CASSLLGPGQGSGQFF; CDR3nt: TGTGCCAGCAGCCTCCTCGGACCGGGACAGGGGAGCGGGCAGTTCTTC
len: 15; abundance: NA; j_gene: TRBJ2-1; d_gene: TRBD2; v_gene: TRBV20-1; CDR3aa: CSAHTPSGRINEQFF; CDR3nt: TGCAGTGCTCACACTCCTAGCGGGAGGATCAATGAGCAGTTCTTC
len: 15; abundance: few; j_gene: TRBJ2-7; d_gene: NA; v_gene: TRBV12-3/TRBV12-4; CDR3aa: CASSRDRDFSYEQYF; CDR3nt: TGTGCCAGCAGCAGAGACAGGGACTTCTCCTACGAGCAGTACTTC
len: 14; abundance: NA; j_gene: TRBJ2-2; d_gene: NA; v_gene: TRBV5-1; CDR3aa: CASSLGGDTGELFF; CDR3nt: TGCGCCAGCAGCTTGGGGGGTGACACCGGGGAGCTGTTTTTT
len: 14; abundance: NA; j_gene: TRBJ1-1; d_gene: NA; v_gene: TRBV7-9; CDR3aa: CASSLFRPNTEAFF; CDR3nt: TGTGCCAGCAGCTTATTCAGGCCGAACACTGAAGCTTTCTTT
len: 12; abundance: few; j_gene: TRBJ2-3; d_gene: NA; v_gene: TRBV6-1; CDR3aa: CASRRTGDNAYF; CDR3nt: TGTGCCAGCAGAAGGACCGGGGATAACGCGTATTTT
len: 11; abundance: few; j_gene: TRBJ2-3; d_gene: NA; v_gene: TRBV25-1; CDR3aa: CASGSGDTQYF; CDR3nt: TGTGCCAGCGGTAGCGGCGATACGCAGTATTTT
len: 14; abundance: few; j_gene: TRBJ2-1; d_gene: TRBD2; v_gene: TRBV10-3; CDR3aa: CAISVLAGVGEQFF; CDR3nt: TGTGCCATCAGTGTACTAGCGGGAGTAGGTGAGCAGTTCTTC
len: 18; abundance: NA; j_gene: TRBJ2-3; d_gene: TRBD2; v_gene: TRBV28; CDR3aa: CASSTTSGRAASTDTQYF; CDR3nt: TGTGCCAGCAGTACCACTAGCGGGAGGGCGGCTAGCACAGATACGCAGTATTTT
len: 14; abundance: NA; j_gene: TRBJ2-2; d_gene: NA; v_gene: TRBV20-1; CDR3aa: CSARDQAHPGELFF; CDR3nt: TGCAGTGCTAGAGATCAGGCCCACCCCGGGGAGCTGTTTTTT
len: 19; abundance: NA; j_gene: TRBJ2-5; d_gene: TRBD2; v_gene: TRBV4-1; CDR3aa: CASSQDPELAGGAYNEQYF; CDR3nt: TGCGCCAGCAGCCAAGACCCGGAACTAGCGGGAGGCGCGTACAATGAGCAGTACTTC
len: 13; abundance: few; j_gene: TRBJ2-5; d_gene: NA; v_gene: TRBV2; CDR3aa: CASKLRDTHEQYF; CDR3nt: TGTGCCAGCAAGTTGCGGGACACCCATGAGCAGTACTTC
len: 14; abundance: NA; j_gene: TRBJ2-7; d_gene: TRBD2; v_gene: TRBV3-1; CDR3aa: CASSLTSAGYEQYF; CDR3nt: TGTGCCAGCAGCCTGACTAGCGCTGGCTACGAGCAGTACTTC
len: 16; abundance: few; j_gene: TRBJ2-7; d_gene: TRBD2; v_gene: TRBV27; CDR3aa: CASSTPGLAGEYEQYF; CDR3nt: TGTGCCAGCAGTACGCCGGGACTAGCGGGAGAATACGAGCAGTACTTC
len: 15; abundance: NA; j_gene: TRBJ2-7; d_gene: NA; v_gene: TRBV3-1; CDR3aa: CASSQDPGTTFEQYF; CDR3nt: TGTGCCAGCAGCCAAGATCCAGGGACCACCTTCGAGCAGTACTTC
len: 11; abundance: NA; j_gene: TRBJ1-2; d_gene: NA; v_gene: TRBV25-1; CDR3aa: CASSDLGGYTF; CDR3nt: TGTGCCAGCAGTGATTTAGGGGGCTACACCTTC
len: 14; abundance: NA; j_gene: TRBJ2-7; d_gene: NA; v_gene: TRBV24-1; CDR3aa: CATSGAKAPNEQYF; CDR3nt: TGTGCCACCAGTGGGGCGAAGGCCCCCAACGAGCAGTACTTC
len: 12; abundance: NA; j_gene: TRBJ2-7; d_gene: NA; v_gene: TRBV20-1; CDR3aa: CSASFIKNEQYF; CDR3nt: TGCAGTGCTAGCTTTATAAAGAACGAGCAGTACTTC
len: 13; abundance: NA; j_gene: TRBJ1-2; d_gene: NA; v_gene: TRBV7-8; CDR3aa: CASSPLPTGGYTF; CDR3nt: TGTGCCAGCAGCCCCTTGCCCACAGGGGGCTACACCTTC
len: 15; abundance: NA; j_gene: TRBJ2-5; d_gene: NA; v_gene: TRBV14; CDR3aa: CASSHQGTSYNEQYF; CDR3nt: TGTGCCAGCAGCCATCAGGGGACGTCTTACAATGAGCAGTACTTC
len: 18; abundance: NA; j_gene: TRBJ1-2; d_gene: TRBD1; v_gene: TRBV5-6; CDR3aa: CASSLAGTGILTNYGYTF; CDR3nt: TGTGCCAGCAGCTTGGCCGGGACAGGGATACTTACTAACTATGGCTACACCTTC
len: 17; abundance: NA; j_gene: TRBJ2-1; d_gene: NA; v_gene: TRBV11-3; CDR3aa: CASSLDRWDSSYNEQFF; CDR3nt: TGTGCCAGCAGCTTAGATCGTTGGGATAGCTCCTACAATGAGCAGTTCTTC
len: 16; abundance: NA; j_gene: TRBJ2-7; d_gene: TRBD2; v_gene: TRBV7-6; CDR3aa: CASSLRLSGTLSGQYF; CDR3nt: TGTGCCAGCAGCTTAAGGTTGAGCGGGACCCTTTCCGGGCAGTACTTC
len: 13; abundance: NA; j_gene: TRBJ1-5; d_gene: NA; v_gene: TRBV20-1; CDR3aa: CSARDEVRQPQHF; CDR3nt: TGCAGTGCTAGAGATGAGGTGAGGCAGCCCCAGCATTTT
len: 16; abundance: few; j_gene: TRBJ2-1; d_gene: TRBD1; v_gene: TRBV12-3/TRBV12-4; CDR3aa: CASSFGTGPPDNEQFF; CDR3nt: TGTGCCAGCAGTTTCGGGACAGGACCTCCTGACAATGAGCAGTTCTTC
len: 16; abundance: NA; j_gene: TRBJ1-6; d_gene: NA; v_gene: TRBV21-1; CDR3aa: CASSKGVRDTGSPLHF; CDR3nt: TGTGCCAGCAGCAAAGGAGTCAGGGACACTGGTTCACCCCTCCACTTT
len: 15; abundance: few; j_gene: TRBJ2-5; d_gene: NA; v_gene: TRBV4-1; CDR3aa: CASSQGQADAETQYF; CDR3nt: TGCGCCAGCAGCCAAGGACAGGCCGACGCCGAGACCCAGTACTTC